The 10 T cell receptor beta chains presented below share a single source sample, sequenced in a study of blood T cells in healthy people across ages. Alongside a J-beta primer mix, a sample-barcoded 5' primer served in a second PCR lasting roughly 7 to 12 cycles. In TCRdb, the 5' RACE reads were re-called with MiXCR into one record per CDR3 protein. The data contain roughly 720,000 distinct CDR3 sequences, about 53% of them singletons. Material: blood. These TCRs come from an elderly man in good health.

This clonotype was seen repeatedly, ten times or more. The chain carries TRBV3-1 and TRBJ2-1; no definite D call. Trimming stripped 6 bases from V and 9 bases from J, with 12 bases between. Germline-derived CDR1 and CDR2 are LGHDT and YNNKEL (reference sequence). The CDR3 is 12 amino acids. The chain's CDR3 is CASRLDHREQFF. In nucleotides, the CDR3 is TGTGCCAGCAGACTCGATCACCGTGAGCAGTTCTTC.

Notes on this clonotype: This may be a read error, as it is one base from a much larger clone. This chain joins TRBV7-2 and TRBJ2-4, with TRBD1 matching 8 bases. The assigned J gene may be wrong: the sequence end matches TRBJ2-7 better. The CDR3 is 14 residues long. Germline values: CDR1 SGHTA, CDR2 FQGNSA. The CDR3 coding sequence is TGTGCCAGCAGCGCCGACAGGGGACCCTACGAGCAGTACTTC. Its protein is CASSADRGPYEQYF.

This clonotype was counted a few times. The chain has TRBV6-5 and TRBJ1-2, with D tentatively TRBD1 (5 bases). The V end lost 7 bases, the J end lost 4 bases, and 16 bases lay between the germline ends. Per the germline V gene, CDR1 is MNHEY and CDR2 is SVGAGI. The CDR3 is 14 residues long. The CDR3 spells CASNPDRKVYGYTF. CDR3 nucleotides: TGTGCCAGCAACCCCGACAGAAAGGTCTATGGCTACACCTTC.

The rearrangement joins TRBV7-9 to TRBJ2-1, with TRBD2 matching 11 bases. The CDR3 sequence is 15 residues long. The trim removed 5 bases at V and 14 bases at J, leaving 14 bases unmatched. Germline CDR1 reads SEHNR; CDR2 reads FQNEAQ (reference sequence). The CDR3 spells CASSPGTSGPYSEFF. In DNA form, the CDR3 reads TGTGCCAGCAGCCCCGGGACTAGCGGACCTTATAGTGAGTTCTTC. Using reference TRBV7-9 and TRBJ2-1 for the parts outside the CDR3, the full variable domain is DTGVSQNPRHKITKRGQNVTFRCDPISEHNRLYWYRQTLGQGPEFLTYFQNEAQLEKSRLLSDRFSAERPKGSFSTLEIQRTEQGDSAMYLCASSPGTSGPYSEFFGPGTRLTVL.

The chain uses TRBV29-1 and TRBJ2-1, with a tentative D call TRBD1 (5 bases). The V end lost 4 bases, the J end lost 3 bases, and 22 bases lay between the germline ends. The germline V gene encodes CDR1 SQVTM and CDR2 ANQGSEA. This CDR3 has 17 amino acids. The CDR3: CSVGNPEGADLYNEQFF. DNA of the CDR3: TGCAGCGTTGGTAATCCCGAAGGGGCGGACCTCTACAATGAGCAGTTCTTC.

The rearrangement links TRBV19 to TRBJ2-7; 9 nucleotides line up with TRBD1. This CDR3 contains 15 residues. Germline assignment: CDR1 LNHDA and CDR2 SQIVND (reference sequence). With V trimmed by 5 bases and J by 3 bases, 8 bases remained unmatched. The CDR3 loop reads CASSSDRGGIYEQYF. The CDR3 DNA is TGTGCCAGTAGTTCCGACAGGGGGGGGATCTACGAGCAGTACTTC.

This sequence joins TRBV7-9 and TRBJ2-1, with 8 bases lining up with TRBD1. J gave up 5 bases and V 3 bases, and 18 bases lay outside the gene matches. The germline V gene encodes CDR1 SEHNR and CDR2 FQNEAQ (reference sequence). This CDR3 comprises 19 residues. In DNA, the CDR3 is TGTGCCAGCAGCTTCTCAGGACAGGGTATCTCCTTCCCTAACAATGAGCAGTTCTTC. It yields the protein CASSFSGQGISFPNNEQFF.

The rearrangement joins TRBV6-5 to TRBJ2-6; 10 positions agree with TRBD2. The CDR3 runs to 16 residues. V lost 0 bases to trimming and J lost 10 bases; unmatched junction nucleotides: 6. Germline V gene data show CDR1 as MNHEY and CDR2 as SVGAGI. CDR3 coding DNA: TGTGCCAGCAGTTACTCCGGGACTAGCGCCATGAACGTCCTGACTTTC. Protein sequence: CASSYSGTSAMNVLTF.

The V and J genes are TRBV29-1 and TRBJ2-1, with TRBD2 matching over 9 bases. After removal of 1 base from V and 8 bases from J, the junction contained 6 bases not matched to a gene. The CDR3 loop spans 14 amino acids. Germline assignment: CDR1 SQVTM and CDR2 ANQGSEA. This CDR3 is CSVEGGRAVDEQFF. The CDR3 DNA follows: TGCAGCGTTGAAGGCGGGAGGGCCGTGGATGAGCAGTTCTTC.

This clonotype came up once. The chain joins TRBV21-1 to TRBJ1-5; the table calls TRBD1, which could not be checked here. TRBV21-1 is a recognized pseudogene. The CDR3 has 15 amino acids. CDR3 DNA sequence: TGTGCCAGCAGCAAACGGGGGGGCGGCAGCCAGCCCCAGCATTTT. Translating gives CASSKRGGGSQPQHF.